The rows below give T cell receptor beta chains drawn from one sample of a study of T cell repertoires in cytomegalovirus infection. Each CDR3 protein is one row after TCRdb ran MiXCR on the reads. Counted here are hundreds of thousands of distinct CDR3 sequences, around 35% occurring once; the ten biggest clones make up around a sixth. The antigens for these receptors are not known. The sample in question was cultured PBMCs, obtained from culture after CMV antigen stimulation. The receptors come from a human donor in good health (CMV status not recorded). Some clones in this sample may be carry-over from other donors' samples. Both conserved end residues are part of each CDR3. A D gene is named only where the DNA matches it firmly. Clone size appears in some rows only: once, few, many, or a class for an expanded clone.

abundance: .; len: 15; v_gene: TRBV20-1; j_gene: TRBJ2-3; d_gene: TRBD2; CDR3aa: CSARSPTSGTDTQYF; CDR3nt: TGCAGTGCTAGATCCCCGACTAGCGGCACAGATACGCAGTATTTT
abundance: .; len: 15; v_gene: TRBV2; j_gene: TRBJ1-4; d_gene: .; CDR3aa: CASSEGSTVWEKLFF; CDR3nt: TGTGCCAGCAGTGAAGGATCTACAGTCTGGGAAAAACTGTTTTTT
abundance: .; len: 16; v_gene: TRBV20-1; j_gene: TRBJ1-5; d_gene: .; CDR3aa: CSARKLSSYSNQPQHF; CDR3nt: TGCAGTGCTAGAAAACTCTCGAGTTATAGCAATCAGCCCCAGCATTTT
abundance: .; len: 13; v_gene: TRBV20-1; j_gene: TRBJ1-5; d_gene: .; CDR3aa: CSARDEEDQPQHF; CDR3nt: TGCAGTGCTAGAGATGAGGAAGATCAGCCCCAGCATTTT
abundance: many; len: 19; v_gene: TRBV7-8; j_gene: TRBJ2-4; d_gene: .; CDR3aa: CASSLARAGPFLVKNIQYF; CDR3nt: TGTGCCAGCAGCCTAGCTAGGGCAGGGCCGTTTTTGGTCAAAAACATTCAGTACTTC
abundance: few; len: 16; v_gene: TRBV11-2; j_gene: TRBJ2-3; d_gene: TRBD2; CDR3aa: CASSLQGLAGLDTQYF; CDR3nt: TGTGCCAGCAGCTTACAGGGACTAGCGGGTTTAGATACGCAGTATTTT
abundance: .; len: 13; v_gene: TRBV2; j_gene: TRBJ2-5; d_gene: .; CDR3aa: CASSYGPRETQYF; CDR3nt: TGTGCCAGCAGTTACGGACCGCGGGAGACCCAGTACTTC
abundance: .; len: 15; v_gene: TRBV27; j_gene: TRBJ2-5; d_gene: TRBD2; CDR3aa: CASSSPGLVGETQYF; CDR3nt: TGTGCCAGCAGTTCACCGGGACTAGTGGGAGAGACCCAGTACTTC
abundance: .; len: 14; v_gene: TRBV7-9; j_gene: TRBJ2-2; d_gene: .; CDR3aa: CASSLAVHTGELFF; CDR3nt: TGTGCCAGCAGCTTAGCTGTGCACACCGGGGAGCTGTTTTTT
abundance: .; len: 16; v_gene: TRBV11-2; j_gene: TRBJ2-5; d_gene: .; CDR3aa: CASSLGQGPPKETQYF; CDR3nt: TGTGCCAGCAGCTTAGGTCAGGGACCCCCAAAAGAGACCCAGTACTTC
abundance: few; len: 16; v_gene: TRBV10-2; j_gene: TRBJ2-2; d_gene: .; CDR3aa: CASSGRQDLWPGELFF; CDR3nt: TGCGCCAGCAGTGGAAGGCAGGACCTATGGCCCGGGGAGCTGTTTTTT